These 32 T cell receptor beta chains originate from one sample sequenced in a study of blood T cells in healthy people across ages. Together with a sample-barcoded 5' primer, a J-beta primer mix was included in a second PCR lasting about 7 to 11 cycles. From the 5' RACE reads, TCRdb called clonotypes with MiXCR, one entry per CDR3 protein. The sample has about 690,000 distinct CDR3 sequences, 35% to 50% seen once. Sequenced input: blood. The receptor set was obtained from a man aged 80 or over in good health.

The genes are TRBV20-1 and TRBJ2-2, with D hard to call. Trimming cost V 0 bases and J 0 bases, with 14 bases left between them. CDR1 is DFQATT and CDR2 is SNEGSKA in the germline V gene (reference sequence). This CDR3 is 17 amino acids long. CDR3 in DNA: TGCAGTGCTAGAGATAGTTGGGTTGCCGCGAACACCGGGGAGCTGTTTTTT. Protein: CSARDSWVAANTGELFF.

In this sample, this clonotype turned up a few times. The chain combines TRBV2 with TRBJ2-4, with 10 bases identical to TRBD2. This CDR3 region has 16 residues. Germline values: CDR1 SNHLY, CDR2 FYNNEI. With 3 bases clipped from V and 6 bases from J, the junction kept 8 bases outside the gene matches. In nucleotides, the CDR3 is TGTGCCAGCAGTGAGGTCGCTAGCGGGAGTCTAAACATTCAGTACTTC. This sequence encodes CASSEVASGSLNIQYF. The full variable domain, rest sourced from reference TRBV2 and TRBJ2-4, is EPEVTQTPSHQVTQMGQEVILRCVPISNHLYFYWYRQILGQKVEFLVSFYNNEISEKSEIFDDQFSVERPDGSNFTLKIRSTKLEDSAMYFCASSEVASGSLNIQYFGAGTRLSVL.

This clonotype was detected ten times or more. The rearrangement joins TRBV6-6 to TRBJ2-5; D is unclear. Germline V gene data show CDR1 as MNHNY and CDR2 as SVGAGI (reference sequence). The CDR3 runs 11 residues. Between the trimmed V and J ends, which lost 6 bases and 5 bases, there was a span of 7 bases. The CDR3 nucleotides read TGTGCCAGCAGAAAAGGGGAGACCCAGTACTTC. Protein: CASRKGETQYF.

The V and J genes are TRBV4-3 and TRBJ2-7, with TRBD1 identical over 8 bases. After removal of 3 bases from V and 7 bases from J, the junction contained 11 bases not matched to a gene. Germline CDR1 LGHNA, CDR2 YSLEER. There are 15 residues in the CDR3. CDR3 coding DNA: TGCGCCAGCAGCCACAACAGGGGGGTTGATAATGAGCAGTACTTC. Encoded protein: CASSHNRGVDNEQYF.

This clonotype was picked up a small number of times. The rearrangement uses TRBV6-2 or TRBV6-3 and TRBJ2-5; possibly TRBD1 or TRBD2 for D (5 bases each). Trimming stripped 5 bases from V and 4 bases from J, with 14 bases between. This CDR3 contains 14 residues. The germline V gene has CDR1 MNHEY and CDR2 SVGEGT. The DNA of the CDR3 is TGTGCCAGCAGTCTGGGGACGACCCGAGAGACCCAGTACTTC. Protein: CASSLGTTRETQYF.

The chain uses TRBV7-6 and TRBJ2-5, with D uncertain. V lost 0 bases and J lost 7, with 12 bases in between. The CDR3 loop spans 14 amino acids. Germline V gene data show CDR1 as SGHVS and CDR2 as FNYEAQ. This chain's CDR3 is CASSLAPVLRTQYF. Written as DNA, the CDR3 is TGTGCCAGCAGCTTAGCGCCCGTGTTGAGGACCCAGTACTTC.

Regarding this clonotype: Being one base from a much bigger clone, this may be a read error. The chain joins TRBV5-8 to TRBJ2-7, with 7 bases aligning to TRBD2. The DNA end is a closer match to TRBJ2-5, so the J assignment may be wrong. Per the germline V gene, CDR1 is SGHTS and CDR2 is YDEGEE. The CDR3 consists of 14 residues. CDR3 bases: TGTGCCAGCAGCTTGGTCGTAGCGGGAGAGACCCAGTACTTC. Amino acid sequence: CASSLVVAGETQYF.

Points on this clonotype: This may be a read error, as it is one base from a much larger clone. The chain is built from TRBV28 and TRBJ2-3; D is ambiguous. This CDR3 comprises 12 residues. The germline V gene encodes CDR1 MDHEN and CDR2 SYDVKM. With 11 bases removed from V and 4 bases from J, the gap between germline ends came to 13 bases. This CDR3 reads CAALSSADTQYF. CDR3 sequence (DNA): TGTGCCGCCTTGAGTTCCGCAGATACGCAGTATTTT.

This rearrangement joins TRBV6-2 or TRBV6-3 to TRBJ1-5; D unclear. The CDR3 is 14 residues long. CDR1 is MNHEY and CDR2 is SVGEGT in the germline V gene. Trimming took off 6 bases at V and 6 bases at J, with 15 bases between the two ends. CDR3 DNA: TGTGCCAGCAGCCTACTATTGGGAGTTCAGCCCCAGCATTTT. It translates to CASSLLLGVQPQHF.

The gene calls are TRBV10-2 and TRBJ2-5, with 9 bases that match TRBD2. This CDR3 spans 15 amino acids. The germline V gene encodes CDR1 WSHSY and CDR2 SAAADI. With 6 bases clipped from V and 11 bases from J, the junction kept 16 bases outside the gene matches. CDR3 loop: CASSSAGGPRSEQYF. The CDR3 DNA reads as TGCGCCAGCAGCTCTGCGGGAGGGCCTCGAAGTGAGCAGTACTTC.

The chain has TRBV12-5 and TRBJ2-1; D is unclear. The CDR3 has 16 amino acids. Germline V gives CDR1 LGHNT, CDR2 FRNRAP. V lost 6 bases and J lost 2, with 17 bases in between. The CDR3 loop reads CASGPMVPVTYNEQFF. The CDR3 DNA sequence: TGTGCTAGTGGGCCGATGGTTCCAGTTACCTACAATGAGCAGTTCTTC.

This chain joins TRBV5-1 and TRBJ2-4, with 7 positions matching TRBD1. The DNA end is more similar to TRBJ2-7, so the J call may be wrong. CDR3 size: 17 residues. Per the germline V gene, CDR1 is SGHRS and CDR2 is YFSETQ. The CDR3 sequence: CASSFVFTYDRVYEQYF. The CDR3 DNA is TGCGCCAGCAGCTTCGTTTTCACCTACGACAGGGTCTACGAGCAGTACTTC.

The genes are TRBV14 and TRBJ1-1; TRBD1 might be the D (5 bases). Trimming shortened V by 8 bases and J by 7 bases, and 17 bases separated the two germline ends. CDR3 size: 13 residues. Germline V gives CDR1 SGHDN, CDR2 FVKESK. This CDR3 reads CASGRPAGHEAFF. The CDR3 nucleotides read TGTGCCAGCGGACGTCCAGCCGGACATGAAGCTTTCTTT.

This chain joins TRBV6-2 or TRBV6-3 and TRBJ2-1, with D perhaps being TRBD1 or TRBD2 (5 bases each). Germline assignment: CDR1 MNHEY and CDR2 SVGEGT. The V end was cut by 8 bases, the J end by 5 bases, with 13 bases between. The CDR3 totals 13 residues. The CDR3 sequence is CASLGDGNNEQFF. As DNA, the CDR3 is TGTGCCAGCCTGGGGGACGGAAACAATGAGCAGTTCTTC.

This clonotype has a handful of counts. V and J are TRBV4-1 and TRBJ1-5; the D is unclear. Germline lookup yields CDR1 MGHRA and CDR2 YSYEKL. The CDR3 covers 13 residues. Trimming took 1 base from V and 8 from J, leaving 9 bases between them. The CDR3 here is CASSQVQEEPQHF. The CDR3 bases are TGCGCCAGCAGCCAAGTTCAAGAAGAGCCCCAGCATTTT.

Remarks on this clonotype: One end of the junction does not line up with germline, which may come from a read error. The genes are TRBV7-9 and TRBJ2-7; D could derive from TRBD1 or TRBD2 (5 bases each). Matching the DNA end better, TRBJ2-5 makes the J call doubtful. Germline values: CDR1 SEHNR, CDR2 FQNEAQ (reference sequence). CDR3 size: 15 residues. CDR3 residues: CTSSETRGAGETQYF. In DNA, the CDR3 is TGTACCAGCAGCGAAACCCGGGGCGCCGGGGAGACCCAGTACTTC.

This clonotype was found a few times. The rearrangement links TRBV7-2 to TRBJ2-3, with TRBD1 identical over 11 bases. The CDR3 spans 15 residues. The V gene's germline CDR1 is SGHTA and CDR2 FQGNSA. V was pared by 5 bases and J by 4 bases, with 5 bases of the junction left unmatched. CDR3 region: CASSKPGQGADTQYF. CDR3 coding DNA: TGTGCCAGCAGCAAACCGGGACAGGGGGCAGATACGCAGTATTTT.

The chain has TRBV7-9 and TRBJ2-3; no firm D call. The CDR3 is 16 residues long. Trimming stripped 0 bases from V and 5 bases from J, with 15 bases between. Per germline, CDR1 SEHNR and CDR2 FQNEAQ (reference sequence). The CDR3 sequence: CASSLASTWRRDTQYF. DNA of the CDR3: TGTGCCAGCAGCTTAGCGTCGACCTGGCGGAGAGATACGCAGTATTTT.

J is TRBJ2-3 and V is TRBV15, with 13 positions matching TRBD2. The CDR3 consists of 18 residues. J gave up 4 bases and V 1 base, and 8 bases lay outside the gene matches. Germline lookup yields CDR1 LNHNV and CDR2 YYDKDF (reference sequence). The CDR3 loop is CATSRVLTSGGVADTQYF. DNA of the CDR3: TGTGCCACCAGCAGAGTCCTCACTAGCGGGGGGGTCGCAGATACGCAGTATTTT.

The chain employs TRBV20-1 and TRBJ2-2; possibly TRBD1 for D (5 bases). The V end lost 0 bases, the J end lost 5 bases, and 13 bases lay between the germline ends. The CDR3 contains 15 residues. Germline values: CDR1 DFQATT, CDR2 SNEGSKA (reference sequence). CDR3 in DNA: TGCAGTGCTAGAGATCCCGGTAGGGGTACCGGGGAGCTGTTTTTT. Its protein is CSARDPGRGTGELFF.

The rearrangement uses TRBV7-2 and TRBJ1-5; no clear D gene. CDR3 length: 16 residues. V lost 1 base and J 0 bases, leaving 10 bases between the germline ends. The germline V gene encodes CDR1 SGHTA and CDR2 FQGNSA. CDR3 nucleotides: TGTGCCAGCAGCTTAGTTGAGGGTTTTAGCAATCAGCCCCAGCATTTT. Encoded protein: CASSLVEGFSNQPQHF.

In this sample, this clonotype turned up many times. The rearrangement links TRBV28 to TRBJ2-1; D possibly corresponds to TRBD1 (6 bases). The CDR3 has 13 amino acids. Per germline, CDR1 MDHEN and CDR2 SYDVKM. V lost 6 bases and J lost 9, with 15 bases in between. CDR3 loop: CASRRPGVPEQFF. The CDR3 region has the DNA TGTGCCAGCAGACGACCAGGGGTGCCTGAGCAGTTCTTC. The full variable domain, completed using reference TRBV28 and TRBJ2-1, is DVKVTQSSRYLVKRTGEKVFLECVQDMDHENMFWYRQDPGLGLRLIYFSYDVKMKEKGDIPEGYSVSREKKERFSLILESASTNQTSMYLCASRRPGVPEQFFGPGTRLTVL.

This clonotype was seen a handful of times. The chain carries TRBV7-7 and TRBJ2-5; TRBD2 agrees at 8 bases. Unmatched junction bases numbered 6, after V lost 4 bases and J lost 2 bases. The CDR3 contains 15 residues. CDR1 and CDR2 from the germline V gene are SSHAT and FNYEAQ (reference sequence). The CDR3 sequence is CASSYSGALQETQYF. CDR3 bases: TGTGCCAGCAGCTATAGCGGGGCCCTTCAAGAGACCCAGTACTTC.

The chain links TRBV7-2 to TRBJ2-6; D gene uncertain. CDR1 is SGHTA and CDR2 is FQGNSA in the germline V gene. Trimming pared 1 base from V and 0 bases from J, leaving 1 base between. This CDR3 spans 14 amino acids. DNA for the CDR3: TGTGCCAGCAGCTTAGACTCTGGGGCCAACGTCCTGACTTTC. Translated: CASSLDSGANVLTF.

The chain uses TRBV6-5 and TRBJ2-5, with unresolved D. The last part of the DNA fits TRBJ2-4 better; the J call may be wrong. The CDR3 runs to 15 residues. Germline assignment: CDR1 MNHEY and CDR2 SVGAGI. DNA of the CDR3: TGTGCCAGCAGTTACCGGGTGGGGATGGAAAACATTCAGTACTTC. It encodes CASSYRVGMENIQYF.

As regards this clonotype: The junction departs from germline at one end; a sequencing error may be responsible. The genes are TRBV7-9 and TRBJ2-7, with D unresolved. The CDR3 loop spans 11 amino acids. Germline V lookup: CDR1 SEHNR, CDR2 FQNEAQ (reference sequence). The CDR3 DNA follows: TGTGCCGGCAGCCCCCAGAATGAGCAGTACTTC. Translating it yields CAGSPQNEQYF.

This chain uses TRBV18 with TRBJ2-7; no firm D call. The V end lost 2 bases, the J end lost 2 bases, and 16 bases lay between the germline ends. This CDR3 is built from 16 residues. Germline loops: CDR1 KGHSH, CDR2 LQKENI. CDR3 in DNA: TGTGCCAGCTCACCAGGGTCCGTGAGTCGACCCTACGAGCAGTACTTC. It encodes CASSPGSVSRPYEQYF.

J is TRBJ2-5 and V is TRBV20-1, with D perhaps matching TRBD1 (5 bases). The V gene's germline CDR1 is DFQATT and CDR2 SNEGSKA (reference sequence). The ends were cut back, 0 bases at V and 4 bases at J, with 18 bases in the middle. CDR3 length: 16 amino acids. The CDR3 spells CSARDRTPNVRETQYF. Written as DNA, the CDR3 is TGCAGTGCTAGAGATCGGACACCGAACGTTAGAGAGACCCAGTACTTC.

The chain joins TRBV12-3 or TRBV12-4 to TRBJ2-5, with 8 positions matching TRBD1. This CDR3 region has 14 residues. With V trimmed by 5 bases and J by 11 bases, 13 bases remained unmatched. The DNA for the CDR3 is TGTGCCAGCAGTATAGGACAGGGAGTTAATGAGCAGTACTTC. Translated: CASSIGQGVNEQYF.

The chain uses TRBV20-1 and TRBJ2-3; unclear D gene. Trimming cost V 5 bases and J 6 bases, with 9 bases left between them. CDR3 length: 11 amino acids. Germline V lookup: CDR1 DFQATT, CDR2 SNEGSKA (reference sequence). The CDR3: CSAPKRDTQYF. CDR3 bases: TGCAGTGCTCCTAAGAGGGATACGCAGTATTTT.

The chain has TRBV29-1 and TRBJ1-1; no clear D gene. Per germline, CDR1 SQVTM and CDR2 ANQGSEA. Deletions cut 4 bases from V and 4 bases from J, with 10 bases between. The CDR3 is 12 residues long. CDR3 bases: TGCAGCGTTGGAGGGCGGGGCACTGAAGCTTTCTTT. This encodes CSVGGRGTEAFF.

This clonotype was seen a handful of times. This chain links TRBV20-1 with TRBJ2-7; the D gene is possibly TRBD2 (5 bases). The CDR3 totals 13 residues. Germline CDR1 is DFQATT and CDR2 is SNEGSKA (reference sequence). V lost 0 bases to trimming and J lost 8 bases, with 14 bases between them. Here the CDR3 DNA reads TGCAGTGCTAGAGATCTGACTAATCTTAAGCAGTACTTC. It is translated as CSARDLTNLKQYF.